Following are 5 T cell receptor beta chains from one sample sequenced in a study of T cells in Graves' hyperthyroidism and ophthalmopathy. Researchers amplified the TCR beta CDR3 regions from RNA transcripts. TCR CDR3 underwent first-round RT-PCR with the HTBI primer set. TCRdb itself ran the multiplex PCR reads through MiXCR, one entry per CDR3 protein. Of around 700,000 distinct CDR3 sequences in the sample, approximately 40% were seen once. The source material was blood. Receptors were obtained from a woman in her 40s with Graves' hyperthyroidism.

This clonotype was counted many times. The genes are TRBV6-1 and TRBJ1-6; D is unclear. This CDR3 region has 13 residues. Germline V gene lookup returns CDR1 MNHNS and CDR2 SASEGT. Trimming cost V 2 bases and J 9 bases, with 8 bases left between them. In nucleotides, the CDR3 is TGTGCCAGCAGTGAAAGGTCGGGTTCACCCCTCCACTTT. Protein sequence: CASSERSGSPLHF.

V gene TRBV19 combines with J gene TRBJ1-5, with 10 nucleotides matching TRBD1. The CDR3 sequence is 15 residues long. V gave up 6 bases and J gave up 6 bases; unmatched junction bases: 8. The germline CDR1 and CDR2 sequences are LNHDA and SQIVND (reference sequence). The CDR3 nucleotides are TGTGCCAGTAGCCCCGGGACAGGGGACGGTCAGCCCCAGCATTTT. Its translation: CASSPGTGDGQPQHF.

The gene calls are TRBV20-1 and TRBJ1-5; a weak D match, TRBD1 (5 bases). V lost 6 bases to trimming and J lost 7 bases, with 22 bases between them. Germline V lookup: CDR1 DFQATT, CDR2 SNEGSKA (reference sequence). CDR3 length: 15 amino acids. CDR3 in amino acids: CSASSLGEMKQPQHF. The CDR3 nucleotides are TGCAGTGCCAGCAGTCTGGGGGAGATGAAGCAGCCCCAGCATTTT.

This clonotype was counted only a few times. The V gene is TRBV20-1, the J gene TRBJ2-7; either TRBD1 or TRBD2 may supply D (6 bases each). This CDR3 has 14 amino acids. In germline, CDR1 is DFQATT, CDR2 SNEGSKA (reference sequence). The germline V and J ends were trimmed by 5 bases and 0 bases, with 14 bases remaining between them. The CDR3 reads CSAPAGGDSYEQYF. CDR3 DNA: TGCAGTGCTCCTGCCGGGGGCGACTCCTACGAGCAGTACTTC.

This clonotype was seen just once. The rearrangement links TRBV7-9 to TRBJ2-7, with 11 positions matching TRBD2. Germline V gene sequence: CDR1 SEHNR, CDR2 FQNEAQ (reference sequence). Trimming took 8 bases from V and 7 from J; bases not matched to a gene: 13. This CDR3 has 15 residues. CDR3 nucleotide sequence: TGTGCCAGCCAGCGTAGCGGGAGGGAGGACGGGGAGCAGTACTTC. Amino acid sequence: CASQRSGREDGEQYF.